This TCR beta chain is from a study of Ad26.COV2.S vaccination and SARS-CoV-2 variants. Study-level background: The trial was COV1001 and the donor's arm was Ad26.COV2.S.

The protocol was immunoSEQ multiplex PCR, while the TCRdb copy is restricted to in-frame clones and leaves out a portion. The sample contains approximately 360,000 clones, about four fifths of which appear only once. The CDR3 contains 14 residues. V was pared by 4 bases and J by 7 bases, with 8 bases of the junction left unmatched. Germline CDR1 is SEHNR and CDR2 is FQNEAQ (reference sequence). Described treatment: some 20 received Ad26.COV2.S at low or high dose, single or two shots; about 5 received placebo; per-sample allocation not given. Following the first vaccine or placebo injection, samples were taken on day 63.

The chain combines TRBV7-9 with TRBJ1-2; the match to TRBD1 covers 8 bases. This sequence was found in a person aged 18 to 59 who received the Ad26.COV2.S COVID-19 vaccine or a placebo. The material was peripheral blood, obtained in a trial of Ad26.COV2.S vaccine versus placebo. The CDR3 DNA reads as TGTGCCAGCAGCTCGGCCCAGGGGGCTGGTGGCTACACCTTC. Amino acids: CASSSAQGAGGYTF.